A selection of T cell receptor beta chains follows, all from one sample in a study of blood T cell repertoires in COVID-19. Produced via immunoSEQ multiplex PCR; TCRdb's table is partial and in-frame only. The data contain some 110,000 clones, approximately 74% of them singletons. The sequencing input was peripheral blood. Source of these receptors: a man of 80 years or more with COVID-19, enrolled during active disease. Each CDR3 is given with its conserved first and last residue. Each record gives: D gene, clone size, J gene, V gene, CDR3 protein, CDR3 DNA. The D gene is left open where the match is weak. Only part of the rows carry a size: once, few, many, or a class if the clone is expanded.

TRBD2 NA TRBJ2-1 TRBV7-2 CASRASGTSGRHEQFF TGTGCCAGCAGGGCATCCGGGACTAGCGGGAGGCATGAGCAGTTCTTC
TRBD1 NA TRBJ1-5 TRBV18 CASSSGQGGNQPQHF TGTGCCAGCTCATCCGGACAGGGAGGAAACCAGCCCCAGCATTTT
NA few TRBJ2-1 TRBV19 CASSISRGLNRNEQFF TGTGCCAGTAGTATAAGTCGGGGTTTGAATCGCAATGAGCAGTTCTTC
NA few TRBJ2-1 TRBV11-3 CASSGQNEQFF TGTGCCAGCAGTGGACAGAATGAGCAGTTCTTC
TRBD1 NA TRBJ2-7 TRBV27 CASSLSKGTDYEQYF TGTGCCAGCAGTTTATCCAAGGGGACAGACTACGAGCAGTACTTC
TRBD1 NA TRBJ1-5 TRBV2 CASSAGQGGWQPQHF TGTGCCAGCAGTGCCGGACAGGGAGGCTGGCAGCCCCAGCATTTT
NA NA TRBJ2-7 TRBV7-2 CASSPLGSSYEQYF TGTGCCAGCAGTCCTCTGGGGAGCTCCTACGAGCAGTACTTC
NA NA TRBJ1-5 TRBV7-2 CASSLVGRGQSNQPQHF TGTGCCAGCAGCTTAGTTGGGCGGGGTCAGAGCAATCAGCCCCAGCATTTT
TRBD1 NA TRBJ1-1 TRBV7-9 CASSSGTDEAFF TGTGCCAGCAGTTCCGGGACAGATGAAGCTTTCTTT
TRBD2 NA TRBJ2-1 TRBV2 CASGLGLAGYNEQFF TGTGCCAGCGGATTGGGACTAGCGGGTTACAATGAGCAGTTCTTC
TRBD1 NA TRBJ1-1 TRBV6-5 CASSWLGQGFAGEAFF TGTGCCAGCAGTTGGTTGGGACAGGGGTTCGCTGGTGAAGCTTTCTTT
NA NA TRBJ1-5 TRBV25-1 CASSEAGFSQPQHF TGTGCCAGCAGTGAAGCGGGGTTTAGCCAGCCCCAGCATTTT
TRBD2 NA TRBJ2-1 TRBV29-1 CSVSGGAQNNEQFF TGCAGCGTCTCGGGGGGGGCGCAGAACAATGAGCAGTTCTTC
TRBD1 NA TRBJ2-1 TRBV7-3 CASSLTGDRVYNEQFF TGTGCCAGCAGCTTAACGGGAGACAGGGTCTACAATGAGCAGTTCTTC
NA NA TRBJ2-1 TRBV28 CASVEGVSNEQFF TGTGCCAGCGTCGAGGGAGTGAGTAATGAGCAGTTCTTC
TRBD1 once TRBJ2-5 TRBV5-1 CASSITTGVLQETQYF TGCGCCAGCAGCATAACGACAGGGGTCCTCCAAGAGACCCAGTACTTC
TRBD2 NA TRBJ2-2 TRBV11-2 CASRLVAGPGELFF TGTGCCAGCAGATTAGTAGCGGGACCCGGGGAGCTGTTTTTT
NA NA TRBJ2-5 TRBV29-1 CSVVASEQETQYF TGCAGCGTTGTGGCTAGCGAACAAGAGACCCAGTACTTC
NA NA TRBJ1-2 TRBV7-9 CASSLVGSAGYGYTF TGTGCCAGCAGCTTAGTCGGATCGGCGGGCTATGGCTACACCTTC
NA NA TRBJ2-7 TRBV11-2 CASSSAVTRYEQYF TGTGCCAGCAGCTCCGCCGTGACAAGGTACGAGCAGTACTTC